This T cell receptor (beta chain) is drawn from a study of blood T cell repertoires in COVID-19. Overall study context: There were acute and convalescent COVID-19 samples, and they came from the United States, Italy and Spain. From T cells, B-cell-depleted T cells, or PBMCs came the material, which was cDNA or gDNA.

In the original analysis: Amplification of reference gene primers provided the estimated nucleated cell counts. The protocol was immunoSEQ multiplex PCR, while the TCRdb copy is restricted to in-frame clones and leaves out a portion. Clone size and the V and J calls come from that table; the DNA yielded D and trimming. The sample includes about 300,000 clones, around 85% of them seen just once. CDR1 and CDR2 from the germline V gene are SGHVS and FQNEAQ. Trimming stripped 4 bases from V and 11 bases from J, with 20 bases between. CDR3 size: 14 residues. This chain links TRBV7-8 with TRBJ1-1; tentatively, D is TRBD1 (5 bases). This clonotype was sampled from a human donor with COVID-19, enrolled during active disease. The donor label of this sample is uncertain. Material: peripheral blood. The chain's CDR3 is CASSSGLGREDAFF. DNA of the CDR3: TGTGCCAGCAGCTCAGGGTTGGGCAGGGAGGACGCTTTCTTT.